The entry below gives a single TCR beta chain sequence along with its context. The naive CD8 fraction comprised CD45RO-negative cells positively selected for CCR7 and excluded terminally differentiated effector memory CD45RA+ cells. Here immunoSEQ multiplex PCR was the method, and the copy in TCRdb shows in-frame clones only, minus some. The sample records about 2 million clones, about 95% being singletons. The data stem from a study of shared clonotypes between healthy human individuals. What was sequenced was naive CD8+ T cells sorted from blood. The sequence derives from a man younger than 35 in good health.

CDR3 loop: CASSSQDRGYEQYF. The CDR3 coding sequence is TGTGCCAGCAGCAGTCAGGACAGGGGTTACGAGCAGTACTTC. The rearrangement uses TRBV5-4 and TRBJ2-7, with 9 bases that match TRBD1. The CDR3 totals 14 residues. The germline V gene encodes CDR1 SGHNT and CDR2 YYREEE (reference sequence). V shed 4 bases and J 4 bases; nucleotides not matched to a gene: 6.